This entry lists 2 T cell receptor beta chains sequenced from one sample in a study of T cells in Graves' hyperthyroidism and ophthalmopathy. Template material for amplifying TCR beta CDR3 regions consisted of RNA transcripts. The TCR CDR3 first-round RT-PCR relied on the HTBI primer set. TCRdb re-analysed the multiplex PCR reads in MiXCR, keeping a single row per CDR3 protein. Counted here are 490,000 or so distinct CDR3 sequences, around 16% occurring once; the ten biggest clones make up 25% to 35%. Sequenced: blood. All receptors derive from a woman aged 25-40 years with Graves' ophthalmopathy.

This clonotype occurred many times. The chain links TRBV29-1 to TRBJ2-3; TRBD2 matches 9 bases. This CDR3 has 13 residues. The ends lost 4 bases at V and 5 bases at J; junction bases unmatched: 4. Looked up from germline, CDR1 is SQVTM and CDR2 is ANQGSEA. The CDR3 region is CSVVAGAQDTQYF. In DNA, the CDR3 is TGCAGCGTTGTAGCGGGAGCTCAAGATACGCAGTATTTT.

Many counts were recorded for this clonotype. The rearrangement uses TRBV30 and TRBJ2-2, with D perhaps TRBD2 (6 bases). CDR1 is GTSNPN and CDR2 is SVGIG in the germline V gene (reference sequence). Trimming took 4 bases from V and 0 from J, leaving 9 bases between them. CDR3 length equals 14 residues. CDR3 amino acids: CAWKGGTNTGELFF. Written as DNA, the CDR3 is TGTGCCTGGAAAGGAGGGACGAACACCGGGGAGCTGTTTTTT.